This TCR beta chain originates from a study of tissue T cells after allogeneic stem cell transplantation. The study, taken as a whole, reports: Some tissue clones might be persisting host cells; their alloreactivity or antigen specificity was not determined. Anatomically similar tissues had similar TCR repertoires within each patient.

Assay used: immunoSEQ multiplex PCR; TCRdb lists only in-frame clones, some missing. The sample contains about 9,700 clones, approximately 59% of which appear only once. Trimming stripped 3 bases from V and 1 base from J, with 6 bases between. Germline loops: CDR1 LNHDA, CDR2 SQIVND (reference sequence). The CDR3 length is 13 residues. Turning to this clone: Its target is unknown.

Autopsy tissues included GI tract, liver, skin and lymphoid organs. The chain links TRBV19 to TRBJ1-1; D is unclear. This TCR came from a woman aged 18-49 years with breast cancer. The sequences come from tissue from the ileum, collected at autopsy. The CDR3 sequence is CASSISRNTEAFF. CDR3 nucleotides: TGTGCCAGTAGTATCAGCAGGAACACTGAAGCTTTCTTT.